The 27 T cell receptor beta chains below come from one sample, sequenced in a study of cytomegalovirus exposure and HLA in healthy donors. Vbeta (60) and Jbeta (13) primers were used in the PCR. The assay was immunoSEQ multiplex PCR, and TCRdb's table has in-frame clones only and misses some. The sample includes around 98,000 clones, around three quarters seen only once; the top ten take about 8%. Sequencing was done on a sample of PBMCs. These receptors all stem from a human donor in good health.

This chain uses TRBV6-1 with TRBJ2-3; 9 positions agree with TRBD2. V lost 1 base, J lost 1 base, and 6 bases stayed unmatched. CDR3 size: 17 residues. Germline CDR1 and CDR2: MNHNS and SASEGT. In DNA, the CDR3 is TGTGCCAGCAGTGAAGTCGCTAGCGGGGTCGGCACAGATACGCAGTATTTT. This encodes CASSEVASGVGTDTQYF.

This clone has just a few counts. CDR3 residues: CASSQSLRGPYGYTF. CDR3 coding DNA: TGCGCCAGCAGCCAATCGCTCAGGGGGCCCTATGGCTACACCTTC. The V and J genes are TRBV4-3 and TRBJ1-2; 8 nucleotides match TRBD1. Trimming at V came to 2 bases and at J to 4 bases, leaving 6 bases not matched to a gene. Germline V gives CDR1 LGHNA, CDR2 YSLEER. The CDR3 consists of 15 residues.

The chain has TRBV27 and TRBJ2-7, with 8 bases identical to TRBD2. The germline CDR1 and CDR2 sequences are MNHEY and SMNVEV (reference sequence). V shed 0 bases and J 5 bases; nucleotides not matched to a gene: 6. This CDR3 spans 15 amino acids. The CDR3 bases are TGTGCCAGCAGTTTATCTCAGCTAGCGGGTGACGAGCAGTACTTC. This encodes CASSLSQLAGDEQYF.

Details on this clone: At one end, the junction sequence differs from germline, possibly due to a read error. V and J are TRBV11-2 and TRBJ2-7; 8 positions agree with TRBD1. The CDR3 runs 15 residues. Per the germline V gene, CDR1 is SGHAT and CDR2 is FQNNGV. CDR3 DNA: TGTGCCAGCAGTTTAGAACCGGGACAGGACTACGAGCAGTACTTC. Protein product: CASSLEPGQDYEQYF.

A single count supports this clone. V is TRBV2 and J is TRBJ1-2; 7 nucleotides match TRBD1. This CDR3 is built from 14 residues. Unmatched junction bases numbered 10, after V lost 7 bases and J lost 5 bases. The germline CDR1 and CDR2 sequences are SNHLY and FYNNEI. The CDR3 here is CASITPGQRYGYTF. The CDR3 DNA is TGTGCCAGCATCACTCCGGGACAGAGGTATGGCTACACCTTC.

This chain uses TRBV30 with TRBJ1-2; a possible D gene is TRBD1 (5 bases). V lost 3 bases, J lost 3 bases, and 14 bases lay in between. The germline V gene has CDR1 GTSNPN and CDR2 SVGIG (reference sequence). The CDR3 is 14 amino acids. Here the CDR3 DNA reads TGTGCCTGGAGCCCCCTCGGGGGAGACTATGGCTACACCTTC. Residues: CAWSPLGGDYGYTF.

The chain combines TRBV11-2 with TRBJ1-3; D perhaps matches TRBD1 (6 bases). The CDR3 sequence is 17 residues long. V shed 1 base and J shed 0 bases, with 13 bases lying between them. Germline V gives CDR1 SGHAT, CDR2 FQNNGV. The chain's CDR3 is CASSLGGGGSSGNTIYF. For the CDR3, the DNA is TGTGCCAGCAGCTTAGGCGGGGGCGGCAGCTCTGGAAACACCATATATTTT. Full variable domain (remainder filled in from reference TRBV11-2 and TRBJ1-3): EAGVAQSPRYKIIEKRQSVAFWCNPISGHATLYWYQQILGQGPKLLIQFQNNGVVDDSQLPKDRFSAERLKGVDSTLKIQPAKLEDSAVYLCASSLGGGGSSGNTIYFGEGSWLTVV.

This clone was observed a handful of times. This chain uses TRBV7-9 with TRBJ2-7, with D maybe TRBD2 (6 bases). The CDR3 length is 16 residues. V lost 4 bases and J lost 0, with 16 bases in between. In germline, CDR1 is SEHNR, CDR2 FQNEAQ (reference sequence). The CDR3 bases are TGTGCCAGCAGCTCCGTACTTCGGGACTCCTCCTACGAGCAGTACTTC. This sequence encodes CASSSVLRDSSYEQYF.

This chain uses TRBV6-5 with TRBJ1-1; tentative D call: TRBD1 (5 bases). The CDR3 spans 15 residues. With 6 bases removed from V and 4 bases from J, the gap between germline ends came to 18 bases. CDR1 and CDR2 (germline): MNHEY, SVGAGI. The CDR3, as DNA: TGTGCCAGCAGCGACGTCCTGGGAGGGGCCACTGAAGCTTTCTTT. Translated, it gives CASSDVLGGATEAFF.

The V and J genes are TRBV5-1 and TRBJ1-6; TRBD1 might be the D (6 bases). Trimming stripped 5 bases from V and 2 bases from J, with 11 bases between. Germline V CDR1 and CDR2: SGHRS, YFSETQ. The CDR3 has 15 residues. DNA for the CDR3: TGCGCCAGCAGTCAGGACAGAGCCTATAATTCACCCCTCCACTTT. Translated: CASSQDRAYNSPLHF.

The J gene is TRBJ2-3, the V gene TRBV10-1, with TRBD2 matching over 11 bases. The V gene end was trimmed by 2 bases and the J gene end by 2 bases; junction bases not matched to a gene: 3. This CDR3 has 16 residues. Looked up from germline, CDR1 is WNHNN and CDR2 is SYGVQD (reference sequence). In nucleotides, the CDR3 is TGCGCCAGCAGTGAGACTAGCGGGGGATACACAGATACGCAGTATTTT. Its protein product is CASSETSGGYTDTQYF.

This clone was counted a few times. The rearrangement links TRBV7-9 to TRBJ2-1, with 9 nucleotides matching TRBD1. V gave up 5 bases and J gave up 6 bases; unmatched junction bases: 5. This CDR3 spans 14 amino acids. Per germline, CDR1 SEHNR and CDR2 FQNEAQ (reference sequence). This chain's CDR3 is CASSKTGGLNEQFF. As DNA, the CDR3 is TGTGCCAGCAGCAAAACAGGGGGCCTCAATGAGCAGTTCTTC.

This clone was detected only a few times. This CDR3 is CASSLDSGTYNEQFF. DNA for the CDR3: TGTGCCAGCAGCTTGGACAGCGGGACCTACAATGAGCAGTTCTTC. The chain uses TRBV5-4 and TRBJ2-1, with 7 bases lining up with TRBD2. V lost 0 bases and J lost 2; bases outside the gene matches: 2. Germline values: CDR1 SGHNT, CDR2 YYREEE (reference sequence). This CDR3 comprises 15 residues.

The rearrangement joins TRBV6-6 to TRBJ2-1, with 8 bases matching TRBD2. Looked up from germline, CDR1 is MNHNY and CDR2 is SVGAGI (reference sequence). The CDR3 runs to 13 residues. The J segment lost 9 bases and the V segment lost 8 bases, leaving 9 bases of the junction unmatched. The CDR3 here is CASSPVLAAEQFF. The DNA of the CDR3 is TGTGCCAGCTCCCCGGTACTAGCGGCTGAGCAGTTCTTC.

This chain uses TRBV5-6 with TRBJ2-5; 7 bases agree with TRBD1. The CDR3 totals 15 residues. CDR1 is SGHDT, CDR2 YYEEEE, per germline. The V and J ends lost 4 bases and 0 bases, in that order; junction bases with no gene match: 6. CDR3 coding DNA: TGTGCCAGCAGCACGGGACAGCCGTACCAAGAGACCCAGTACTTC. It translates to CASSTGQPYQETQYF.

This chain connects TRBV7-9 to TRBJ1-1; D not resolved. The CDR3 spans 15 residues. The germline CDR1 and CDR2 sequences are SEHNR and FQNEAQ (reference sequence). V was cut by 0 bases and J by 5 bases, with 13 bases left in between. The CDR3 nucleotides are TGTGCCAGCAGCTTAGCGCGAGGGCCGGGGACTGAAGCTTTCTTT. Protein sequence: CASSLARGPGTEAFF.

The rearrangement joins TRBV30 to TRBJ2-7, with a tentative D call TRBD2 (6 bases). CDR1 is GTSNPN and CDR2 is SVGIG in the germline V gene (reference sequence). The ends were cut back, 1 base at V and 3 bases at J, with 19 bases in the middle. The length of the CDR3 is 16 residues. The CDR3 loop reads CAWSAREWWKNYEQYF. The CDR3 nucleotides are TGTGCCTGGAGTGCCCGGGAGTGGTGGAAAAACTACGAGCAGTACTTC.

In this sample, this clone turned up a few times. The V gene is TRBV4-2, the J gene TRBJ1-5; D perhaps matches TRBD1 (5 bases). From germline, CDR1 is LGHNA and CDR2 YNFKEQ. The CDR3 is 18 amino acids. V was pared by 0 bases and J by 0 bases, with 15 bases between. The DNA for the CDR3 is TGTGCCAGCAGCCAAGATCGAGGCACAGGAGTTAGCAATCAGCCCCAGCATTTT. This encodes CASSQDRGTGVSNQPQHF.

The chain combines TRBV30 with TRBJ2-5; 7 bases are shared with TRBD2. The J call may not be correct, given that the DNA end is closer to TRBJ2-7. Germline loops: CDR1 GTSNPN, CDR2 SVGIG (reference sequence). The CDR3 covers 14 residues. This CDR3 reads CACGRGRLAYEQYF. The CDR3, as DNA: TGTGCCTGTGGGAGGGGCCGCCTCGCATACGAGCAGTACTTC.

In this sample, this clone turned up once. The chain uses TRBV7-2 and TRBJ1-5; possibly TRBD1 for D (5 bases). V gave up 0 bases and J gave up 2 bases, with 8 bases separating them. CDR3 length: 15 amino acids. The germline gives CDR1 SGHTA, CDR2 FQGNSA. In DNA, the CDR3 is TGTGCCAGCAGCTTAGCCTTAGGGGGCAATCAGCCCCAGCATTTT. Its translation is CASSLALGGNQPQHF.

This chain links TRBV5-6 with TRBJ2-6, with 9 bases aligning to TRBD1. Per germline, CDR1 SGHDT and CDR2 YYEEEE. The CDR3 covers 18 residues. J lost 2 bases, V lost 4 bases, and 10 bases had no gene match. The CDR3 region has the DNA TGTGCCAGCAGCGCCACGGGACAGGGTGCAACTGGGGCCAACGTCCTGACTTTC. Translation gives CASSATGQGATGANVLTF.

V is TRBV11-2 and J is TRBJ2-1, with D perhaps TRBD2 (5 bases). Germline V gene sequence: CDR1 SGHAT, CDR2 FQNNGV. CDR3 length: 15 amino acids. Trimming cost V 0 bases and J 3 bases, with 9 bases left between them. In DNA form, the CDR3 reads TGTGCCAGCAGCTTAGATAGCGCAGGCTACAATGAGCAGTTCTTC. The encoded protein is CASSLDSAGYNEQFF.

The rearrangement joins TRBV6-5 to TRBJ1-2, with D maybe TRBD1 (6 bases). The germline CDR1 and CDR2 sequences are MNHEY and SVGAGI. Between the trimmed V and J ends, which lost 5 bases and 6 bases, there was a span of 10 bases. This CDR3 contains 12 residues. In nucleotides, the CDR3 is TGTGCCAGCAGTCGGCAGGGGCATGGCTACACCTTC. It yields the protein CASSRQGHGYTF.

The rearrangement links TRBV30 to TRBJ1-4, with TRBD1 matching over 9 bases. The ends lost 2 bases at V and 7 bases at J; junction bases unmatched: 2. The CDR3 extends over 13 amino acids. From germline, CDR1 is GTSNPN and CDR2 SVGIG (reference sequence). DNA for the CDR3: TGTGCCTGGAGTCGGGACAGGGCTGAAAAACTGTTTTTT. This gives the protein CAWSRDRAEKLFF.

The CDR3 DNA follows: TGTGCCAGCAGTGAAAAGGGGACTGGGGCCAACGTCCTGACTTTC. It yields the protein CASSEKGTGANVLTF. This sequence joins TRBV6-4 and TRBJ2-6, with a weak D call TRBD1 (5 bases). Germline-derived CDR1 and CDR2 are MRHNA and SNTAGT. Trimming took off 3 bases at V and 2 bases at J, with 8 bases between the two ends. The CDR3 covers 15 residues.

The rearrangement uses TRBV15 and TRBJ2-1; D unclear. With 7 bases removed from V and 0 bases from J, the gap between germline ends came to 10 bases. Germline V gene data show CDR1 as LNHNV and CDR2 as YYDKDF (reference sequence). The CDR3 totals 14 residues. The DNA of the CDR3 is TGTGCCACCAACCCGAGGAGCTCCTACAATGAGCAGTTCTTC. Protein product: CATNPRSSYNEQFF.

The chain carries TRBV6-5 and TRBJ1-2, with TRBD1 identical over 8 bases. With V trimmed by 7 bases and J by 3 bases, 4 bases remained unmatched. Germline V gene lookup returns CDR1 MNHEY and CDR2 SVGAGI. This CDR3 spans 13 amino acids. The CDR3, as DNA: TGTGCCAGCACCCCGACAGGGGACTATGGCTACACCTTC. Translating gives CASTPTGDYGYTF.